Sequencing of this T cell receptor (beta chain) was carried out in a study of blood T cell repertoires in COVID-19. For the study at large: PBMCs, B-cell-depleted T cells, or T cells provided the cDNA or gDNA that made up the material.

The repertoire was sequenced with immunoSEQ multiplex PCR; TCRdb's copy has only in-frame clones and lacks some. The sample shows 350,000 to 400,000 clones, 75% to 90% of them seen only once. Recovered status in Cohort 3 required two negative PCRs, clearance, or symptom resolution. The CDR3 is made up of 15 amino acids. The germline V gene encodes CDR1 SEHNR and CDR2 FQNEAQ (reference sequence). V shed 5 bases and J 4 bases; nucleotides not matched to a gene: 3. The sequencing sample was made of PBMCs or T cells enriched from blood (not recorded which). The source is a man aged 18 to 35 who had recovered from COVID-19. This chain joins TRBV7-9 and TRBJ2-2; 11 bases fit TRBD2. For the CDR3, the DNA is TGTGCCAGCAGCAAGACTAGCGGGGCCACCGGGGAGCTGTTTTTT. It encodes CASSKTSGATGELFF.